This T cell receptor beta chain was profiled in a study of human T cells and chemical hapten exposure. Time point of the sample: pre-sensitization, week 0. Treatment noted: therapeutic diphenylcyclopropenone sensitization with weekly scalp DPC. TCRdb reanalysed the RACE reads using MiXCR and keeps one entry per CDR3 protein. The table lists approximately 90,000 distinct CDR3 sequences, 7.5% to 9.5% of them singletons. Trimming pared 8 bases from V and 8 bases from J, leaving 17 bases between. The CDR3 contains 12 residues. From germline, CDR1 is SQVTM and CDR2 ANQGSEA. This clonotype showed up many times.

The material sequenced was whole blood, taken in connection with sensitization to the hapten diphenylcyclopropenone (DPC). This clonotype originated in a man aged 40-49 years with alopecia areata. Some clones in this sample may be carry-over from other donors' samples. The chain is built from TRBV29-1 and TRBJ2-3, with D maybe TRBD2 (7 bases). The CDR3 sequence: CSPRERGGTQYF. In nucleotides, the CDR3 is TGCAGCCCTCGCGAAAGGGGGGGTACGCAGTATTTT.